The present T cell receptor (beta chain) was sequenced within a study of T cells after yellow fever vaccination (dated by TCRdb to between 2018 and 2021). General notes on the study: The SMART-Seq v4 Ultra Low Input RNA kit was used to prepare libraries from fractions with low cell numbers. Two healthy male donors made up the cohort, one aged 18 to 30 years and the other aged 30 to 40 years. Bulk TCR alpha and beta repertoires were sequenced longitudinally to track T-cell clones before and after primary and booster YFV17D yellow fever vaccination. Bulk PBMC replicates and cell subsets were isolated from blood drawn at multiple timepoints before and after both primary and secondary immunization. The investigation overall reported the following: A small fraction of clonotypes showed up in both the CD4 and CD8 compartments, probably as a result of convergent recombination. FACS-sorted repertoires could contain abundant contaminating clonotypes from the bulk population, so computational filtering was required. Compared with the primary T-cell response, the secondary T-cell response was weaker but faster, peaking on day 5 rather than day 15. Only a couple of donors were included in the study, so the extent to which the findings can be generalized is limited. After the booster, most clones that had expanded after primary vaccination were detected again (nearly 98% of CD4 and about 88% of CD8), suggesting broad maintenance of memory.

The run used an Illumina NovaSeq 6000. Synthesis of TCR cDNA relied on 5'RACE template switching, a step that introduced a universal primer site along with unique molecular identifiers. Priming of cDNA synthesis was performed from both the TCR alpha and TCR beta constant segments. Two PCR steps were used to amplify libraries, with sample barcodes and sequencing adapters being added in the second step. Libraries were sequenced on Illumina HiSeq 2500 (2x100 bp) or NovaSeq (2x150 bp). Per the authors' processing: Reads were demultiplexed and collapsed into UMI consensus sequences with MIGEC, and V(D)J alignment was performed with MiXCR. Using edgeR on replicate PBMC samples, clonotypes were called vaccine-responding if FDR was below 0.01 and the log2 fold change was above 5 up to day 15. Each bulk clonotype was labeled CD4 or CD8 based on which sequenced repertoire, CD4 or CD8, contained the clonotype at higher abundance. Using fastp trimming at Q25 and MiXCR clonotype assembly, TCRdb reanalyzed the public sequencing data and kept in-frame beta chains. Entries that share a CDR3 protein sequence are merged under the most common genes and DNA. The V and J calls and clone size are TCRdb's, not the authors'. For this sample there are around 320,000 distinct CDR3 sequences; around 10% appear just once. 3% to 3.5% of the sample is taken by the ten largest.

There are 13 amino acids in the CDR3, from cysteine to phenylalanine inclusive. Only the CDR3 portion is preserved as DNA: 39 bases, with reading frame beginning at the first base. Trimming at the junction amounts to 5 bases on V and 12 bases on J, and the germline ends lie 20 bases apart. CDR1 and CDR2 are read off the germline V gene as SGHTA and FQGNSA. The treatment or condition tag for this specimen amounts to: live attenuated yellow fever vaccine strain. A standard Ficoll-Paque protocol was used to isolate PBMCs from peripheral blood. CD4 and CD8 T-cell fractions were isolated with Dynabeads CD4 and CD8 positive selection kits. TriZol was used to extract RNA from bulk PBMCs, from CD4 and CD8 fractions, and from dextramer-positive and dextramer-negative fractions. This clonotype was seen only a few times. No cognate antigen has been identified for it. Base qualities were left out, and no much larger clone turns up one base away.

The sequence was collected from a young man who received the YFV17D yellow fever vaccine. The rearranged segments are TRBV7-2 and TRBJ2-7, with the D gene possibly TRBD1 or TRBD2, each one fitting 6 bases. The sample in question was CD4+ T cells sorted from PBMCs, obtained 45 days after the yellow fever booster vaccination. The DNA sequence reads TGTGCCAGCAGCCCCCGGACAGTTGGGGGGTGGTACTTC. This encodes CASSPRTVGGWYF.